The 22 T cell receptor beta chains presented below share a single source sample, sequenced in a study of blood T cell repertoires in COVID-19. Clones were sequenced by immunoSEQ multiplex PCR, and TCRdb holds only the in-frame ones, with some missing. In the table there are under 300,000 clones, around 86% of which are singletons. Sequencing was carried out using PBMCs or T cells enriched from blood (not recorded which). The receptors come from a man aged 18 to 30 who had recovered from COVID-19.

J is TRBJ1-5 and V is TRBV5-6, with TRBD1 identical over 7 bases. With V trimmed by 4 bases and J by 0 bases, 7 bases remained unmatched. This CDR3 region has 16 residues. Germline V CDR1 and CDR2: SGHDT, YYEEEE. DNA for the CDR3: TGTGCCAGCAGCAACTACAGGGGCCATAGCAATCAGCCCCAGCATTTT. Protein product: CASSNYRGHSNQPQHF.

This clone has more than one count but fewer than ten. The chain recombines TRBV28 with TRBJ1-5; D gene uncertain. V was pared by 10 bases and J by 5 bases, with 15 bases between. Germline values: CDR1 MDHEN, CDR2 SYDVKM. The CDR3 is made up of 13 amino acids. CDR3 loop: CATSGPRDQPQHF. The CDR3 nucleotides read TGTGCCACCTCGGGTCCCCGAGATCAGCCCCAGCATTTT.

The genes are TRBV5-1 and TRBJ2-1; a possible D gene is TRBD1 (6 bases). There are 14 residues in the CDR3. CDR1 is SGHRS and CDR2 is YFSETQ in the germline V gene. The V gene lost 1 base and the J gene lost 3 bases, with 8 bases spanning the gap. The CDR3 nucleotides are TGCGCCAGCAGCTTGTCCAGGGGCTACAATGAGCAGTTCTTC. Translated: CASSLSRGYNEQFF.

The V call is TRBV21-1, the J call TRBJ1-3; the table calls TRBD1, which could not be checked here. TRBV21-1 is noted as a pseudogene. The CDR3 sequence is 16 residues long. CDR3 loop: CASTRPQGFSGNTIYF. The DNA for the CDR3 is TGTGCCAGCACCAGACCGCAGGGGTTCTCTGGAAACACCATATATTTT.

This chain links TRBV3-1 (or the pseudogene TRBV3-2) with TRBJ2-4; 9 bases match TRBD1. V gave up 5 bases and J gave up 8 bases; unmatched junction bases: 7. This CDR3 has 14 amino acids. CDR1 and CDR2 (germline): LGHDT, YNNKEL (reference sequence). CDR3 loop: CASSRTGDEDIQYF. CDR3 in DNA: TGTGCCAGCAGCAGGACAGGGGATGAGGACATTCAGTACTTC.

V and J are TRBV12-3 or TRBV12-4 and TRBJ2-1; D is unclear. The length of the CDR3 is 13 residues. V was cut by 3 bases and J by 9 bases, with 12 bases left in between. The CDR3 loop is CASSFSSGAEQFF. The CDR3 coding sequence is TGTGCCAGCAGTTTTTCTTCCGGAGCTGAGCAGTTCTTC.

The chain links TRBV19 to TRBJ2-7; perhaps TRBD1 as D (6 bases). Between the trimmed V and J ends, which lost 9 bases and 3 bases, there was a span of 12 bases. The CDR3 is 12 residues long. Germline CDR1 and CDR2: LNHDA and SQIVND (reference sequence). Written as DNA, the CDR3 is TGTGCCAGCTCCGACAGGTTCTACGAGCAGTACTTC. Its protein is CASSDRFYEQYF.

Only one count was recorded for this clone. CDR3 protein: CASSFGDSYEQYF. CDR3 nucleotides: TGTGCCAGCAGCTTCGGGGATTCCTACGAGCAGTACTTC. This chain joins TRBV5-6 and TRBJ2-7; D perhaps matches TRBD2 (5 bases). Germline V gene sequence: CDR1 SGHDT, CDR2 YYEEEE. With 2 bases removed from V and 1 base from J, the gap between germline ends came to 7 bases. This CDR3 spans 13 amino acids. The variable domain in full, completed from reference TRBV5-6 and TRBJ2-7, reads DAGVTQSPTHLIKTRGQQVTLRCSPKSGHDTVSWYQQALGQGPQFIFQYYEEEERQRGNFPDRFSGHQFPNYSSELNVNALLLGDSALYLCASSFGDSYEQYFGPGTRLTVT.

The chain carries TRBV6-5 and TRBJ1-1; 8 bases are a match to TRBD1. Germline V lookup: CDR1 MNHEY, CDR2 SVGAGI. The CDR3 loop spans 13 amino acids. V was pared by 10 bases and J by 4 bases, with 8 bases of the junction left unmatched. The chain's CDR3 is CAIGITGGTEAFF. The CDR3 region has the DNA TGTGCCATTGGGATTACAGGGGGCACTGAAGCTTTCTTT.

The J gene is TRBJ2-1, the V gene TRBV7-9; perhaps TRBD1 as D (5 bases). The CDR3 extends over 16 amino acids. Germline V lookup: CDR1 SEHNR, CDR2 FQNEAQ (reference sequence). Trimming removed 0 bases from V and 1 base from J, with 10 bases in between. In DNA, the CDR3 is TGTGCCAGCAGCTTAGCAGGGGCCCTTTCCTACAATGAGCAGTTCTTC. This codes for CASSLAGALSYNEQFF.

The CDR3, as DNA: TGTGCCAGCAGCAAGCCGGTGAACACTGAAGCTTTCTTT. This translates into CASSKPVNTEAFF. The rearrangement joins TRBV21-1 to TRBJ1-1. TRBV21-1 is classified as a pseudogene. The CDR3 runs to 13 residues.

The chain joins TRBV19 to TRBJ2-2, with D maybe TRBD1 (6 bases). Germline CDR1 is LNHDA and CDR2 is SQIVND (reference sequence). This CDR3 contains 13 residues. Trimming removed 7 bases at V and 7 bases at J, with 13 bases between. The CDR3 DNA reads TGTGCCAGTAAAAAGGGGGATAACGGGGAGCTGTTTTTT. As protein: CASKKGDNGELFF.

The chain uses TRBV3-1 (or the pseudogene TRBV3-2) and TRBJ1-1; 7 bases match TRBD1. Looked up from germline, CDR1 is LGHDT and CDR2 is YNNKEL (reference sequence). The V and J ends lost 4 bases and 3 bases, in that order; junction bases with no gene match: 8. The CDR3 covers 15 residues. The CDR3: CASSRTPGQHTEAFF. In nucleotides, the CDR3 is TGTGCCAGCAGCCGAACACCGGGACAGCACACTGAAGCTTTCTTT.

The V and J genes are TRBV28 and TRBJ1-1, with a tentative D call TRBD1 (6 bases). The ends were cut back, 0 bases at V and 0 bases at J, with 8 bases in the middle. Per germline, CDR1 MDHEN and CDR2 SYDVKM. The CDR3 sequence is 15 residues long. The CDR3 sequence is CASSLWGTLNTEAFF. DNA for the CDR3: TGTGCCAGCAGTTTATGGGGGACACTGAACACTGAAGCTTTCTTT.

This clone showed up just once. CDR3 in amino acids: CASSLDRGSTEAFF. Here the CDR3 DNA reads TGTGCCAGCAGCTTAGACAGGGGGTCCACTGAAGCTTTCTTT. The V call is TRBV11-2, the J call TRBJ1-1, with 7 bases identical to TRBD1. Germline CDR1 and CDR2: SGHAT and FQNNGV. The V gene end was trimmed by 0 bases and the J gene end by 4 bases; junction bases not matched to a gene: 2. The CDR3 loop spans 14 amino acids. The variable domain in full, with the rest retrieved from reference TRBV11-2 and TRBJ1-1, is EAGVAQSPRYKIIEKRQSVAFWCNPISGHATLYWYQQILGQGPKLLIQFQNNGVVDDSQLPKDRFSAERLKGVDSTLKIQPAKLEDSAVYLCASSLDRGSTEAFFGQGTRLTVV.

This clone was counted a few times. The chain is built from TRBV20-1 and TRBJ2-7; 9 bases line up with TRBD1. The length of the CDR3 is 15 residues. The germline CDR1 and CDR2 sequences are DFQATT and SNEGSKA (reference sequence). The V and J ends lost 3 bases and 0 bases, in that order; junction bases with no gene match: 6. Here the CDR3 reads CSASVYRGLSYEQYF. Here the CDR3 DNA reads TGCAGTGCTAGTGTGTACAGGGGGCTCTCCTACGAGCAGTACTTC.

The chain links TRBV5-4 to TRBJ2-6; 15 nucleotides line up with TRBD2. From germline, CDR1 is SGHNT and CDR2 YYREEE (reference sequence). V trimming: 4 bases; J trimming: 2 bases; junction bases outside the gene matches: 1. CDR3 length: 17 amino acids. CDR3 DNA: TGTGCCAGCAGCCGGACTAGCGGGGGGGCTGGGGCCAACGTCCTGACTTTC. Its protein is CASSRTSGGAGANVLTF.

Points on this clone: This CDR3 fails to terminate in the conserved phenylalanine or tryptophan, so it likely reflects a read error. The DNA is omitted, as the CDR3 cannot be located on it reliably, and the CDR3 follows TCRdb's listing. The V and J genes are TRBV4-1 and TRBJ1-2; TRBD1, the D gene given by the table, was not confirmed from the DNA. Germline V lookup: CDR1 MGHRA, CDR2 YSYEKL. The CDR3 has 13 residues if both end residues are counted. CDR3 sequence: CASSQVAEELQPS.

The chain has TRBV19 and TRBJ1-1, with 8 positions matching TRBD1. CDR1 and CDR2 from the germline V gene are LNHDA and SQIVND (reference sequence). Germline trimming cut 4 bases from V and 3 bases from J; bases unmatched to any gene: 4. This CDR3 has 14 residues. CDR3 loop: CASSKGQGYTEAFF. The CDR3 DNA reads as TGTGCCAGTAGTAAAGGACAGGGATACACTGAAGCTTTCTTT.

This sequence joins TRBV2 and TRBJ1-2; 8 nucleotides agree with TRBD1. V was clipped by 8 bases and J by 3 bases; unmatched bases: 8. CDR1 is SNHLY and CDR2 is FYNNEI in the germline V gene. The CDR3 consists of 14 residues. This CDR3 reads CASSRDRGDYGYTF. CDR3 bases: TGTGCCAGCTCGAGAGACAGGGGCGACTATGGCTACACCTTC.

V is TRBV19 and J is TRBJ1-2; D ambiguous. The CDR3 is 13 amino acids. CDR1 is LNHDA and CDR2 is SQIVND in the germline V gene (reference sequence). V lost 5 bases, J lost 0 bases, and 7 bases lay in between. Here the CDR3 DNA reads TGTGCCAGTAGTCAGGCGACTAACTATGGCTACACCTTC. This translates into CASSQATNYGYTF.

This chain uses TRBV5-8 with TRBJ2-7, with a possible D match to TRBD1 (6 bases). The CDR3 totals 14 residues. Germline CDR1 is SGHTS and CDR2 is YDEGEE. The ends were cut back, 3 bases at V and 1 base at J, with 11 bases in the middle. In DNA form, the CDR3 reads TGTGCCAGCAGCTACCGACAGGCTTCCTACGAGCAGTACTTC. This translates into CASSYRQASYEQYF.